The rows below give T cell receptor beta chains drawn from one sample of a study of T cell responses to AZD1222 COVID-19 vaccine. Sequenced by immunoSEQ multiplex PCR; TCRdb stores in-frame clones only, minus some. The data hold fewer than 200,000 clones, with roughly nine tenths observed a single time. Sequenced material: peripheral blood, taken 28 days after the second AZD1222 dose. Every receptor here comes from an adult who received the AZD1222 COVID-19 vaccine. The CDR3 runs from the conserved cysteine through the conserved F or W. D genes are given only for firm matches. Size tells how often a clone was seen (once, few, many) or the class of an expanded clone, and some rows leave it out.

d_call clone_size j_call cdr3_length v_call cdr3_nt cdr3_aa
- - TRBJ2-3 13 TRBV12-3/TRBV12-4 TGTGCCAGCAGTTTACCCCCGTCGGATACGCAGTATTTT CASSLPPSDTQYF
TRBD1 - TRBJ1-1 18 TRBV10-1 TGCGCCAGCCCTACCCCGGGGACAGGGGGCTTCCCAGACACTGAAGCTTTCTTT CASPTPGTGGFPDTEAFF
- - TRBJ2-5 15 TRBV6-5 TGTGCCAGCAGCACCGGGACTCACCTCGGGGAGACCCAGTACTTC CASSTGTHLGETQYF
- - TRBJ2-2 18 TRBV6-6 TGTGCCAGCAGTCTAACAGGGGTGGGGACTTTAGGCACCGGGGAGCTGTTTTTT CASSLTGVGTLGTGELFF
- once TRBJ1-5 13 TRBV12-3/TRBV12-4 TGTGCCAGCAGTTTATCCGGCAATCAGCCCCAGCATTTT CASSLSGNQPQHF
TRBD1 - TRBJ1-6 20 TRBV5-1 TGCGCCAGCAGCCGAGGGCCAATTAGGACAGGGGGTCTAAGTAATTCACCCCTCCACTTT CASSRGPIRTGGLSNSPLHF
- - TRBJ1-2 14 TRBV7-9 TGTGCCAGCAGCTTAGTATACGGGGGCTATGGCTACACCTTC CASSLVYGGYGYTF
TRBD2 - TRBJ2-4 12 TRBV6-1 TGTGCCAGCAGTGAAGAGCGGGGATTTCAGTACTTC CASSEERGFQYF
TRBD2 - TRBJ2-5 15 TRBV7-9 TGTGCCAGCAGCTTGGGCGGGAGGACGGAGGAGACCCAGTACTTC CASSLGGRTEETQYF
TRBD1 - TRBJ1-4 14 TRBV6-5 TGTGCCAGCAGTTACTCGACAGGGGGGGAAAAACTGTTTTTT CASSYSTGGEKLFF
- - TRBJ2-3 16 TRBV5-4 TGTGCCAGCAGCCGTGGTTCCCCGACTGGCACAGATACGCAGTATTTT CASSRGSPTGTDTQYF
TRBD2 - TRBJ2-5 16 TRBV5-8 TGTGCCAGCAGCCGGGGACTAGCGGGGGCCCAAGAGACCCAGTACTTC CASSRGLAGAQETQYF
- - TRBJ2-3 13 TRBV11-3 TGTGCCAGCAGCCCCCCCTACACAGATACGCAGTATTTT CASSPPYTDTQYF
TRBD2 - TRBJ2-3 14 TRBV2 TGTGCCAGCACACTAGCGGGAGGGGTAGATACGCAGTATTTT CASTLAGGVDTQYF
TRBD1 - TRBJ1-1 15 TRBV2 TGTGCCAGCAGTGTGGGACAGGGGGCAGTCACTGAAGCTTTCTTT CASSVGQGAVTEAFF
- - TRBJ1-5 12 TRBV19 TGTGCCAGTAGTATGGGCAATCAGCCCCAGCATTTT CASSMGNQPQHF
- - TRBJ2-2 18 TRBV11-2 TGTGCCAGCAGCTTAGTCAATTGGAGGGGAGGAGAGGCCGGGGAGCTGTTTTTT CASSLVNWRGGEAGELFF
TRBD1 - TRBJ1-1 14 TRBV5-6 TGTGCCAGCAGCCCGGACAGGAAGAACACTGAAGCTTTCTTT CASSPDRKNTEAFF
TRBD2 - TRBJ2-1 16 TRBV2 TGTGCCAGCAGACATGGGACTAGCGGACGGGCACATGAGCAGTTCTTC CASRHGTSGRAHEQFF
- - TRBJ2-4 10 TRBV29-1 TGCAGCGCCGGGGAGAACATTCAGTACTTC CSAGENIQYF
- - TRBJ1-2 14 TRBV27 TGTGCCAGCAGGACAGGACAGACCCAAGATGGCTACACCTTC CASRTGQTQDGYTF
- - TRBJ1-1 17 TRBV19 TGTGCCAGTAGTTCTAACAGGTTAAGGGAGATGAACACTGAAGCTTTCTTT CASSSNRLREMNTEAFF
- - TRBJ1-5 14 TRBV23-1 TGCGCCAGCGGATCCCGGGACAACAATCAGCCCCAGCATTTT CASGSRDNNQPQHF
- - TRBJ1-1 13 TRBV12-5 TGTGCTAGTGGCCTCAGATTGAACACTGAAGCTTTCTTT CASGLRLNTEAFF
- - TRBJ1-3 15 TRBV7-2 TGTGCCAGCAGCTTTGGGGAGCTCGCTGGAAACACCATATATTTT CASSFGELAGNTIYF
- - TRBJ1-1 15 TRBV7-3 TGTGCCAGCAGCTCCCCGGGGGCGCGGAACACTGAAGCTTTCTTT CASSSPGARNTEAFF
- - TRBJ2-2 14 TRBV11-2 TGTGCCATCCGGATGGACACTAACACCGGGGAGCTGTTTTTT CAIRMDTNTGELFF
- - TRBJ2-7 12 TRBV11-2 TGTGCCAGCAGCTTAGCACACACCGAGCAGTACTTC CASSLAHTEQYF
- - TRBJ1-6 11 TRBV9 TGTGCCAGCAGCGTAGCTTCACCCCTCCACTTT CASSVASPLHF
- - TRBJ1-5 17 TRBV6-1 TGTGCCAGCAGTGAACCTATGAAGGCCCCGAGGGGACAGCCCCAGCATTTT CASSEPMKAPRGQPQHF
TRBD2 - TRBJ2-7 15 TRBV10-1 TGCGCCAGCAGTGAGTCCTGGGAGGGCCGGCACGAGCAGTACTTC CASSESWEGRHEQYF
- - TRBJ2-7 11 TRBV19 TGTGCCAGTAGTGACCACTACGAGCAGTACTTC CASSDHYEQYF
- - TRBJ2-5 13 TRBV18 TGTGCCAGCTCACTAGGACAGTCGGAGACCCAGTACTTC CASSLGQSETQYF
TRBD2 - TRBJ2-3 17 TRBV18 TGTGCCAGCTCAAGGTCTAGCGGGGATTCTGGCACAGATACGCAGTATTTT CASSRSSGDSGTDTQYF
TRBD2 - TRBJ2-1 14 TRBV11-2 TGTGCCAGCAGCCGGGGACTAGCGCCAGGTGAGCAGTTCTTC CASSRGLAPGEQFF
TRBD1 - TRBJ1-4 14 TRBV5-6 TGTGCCAGCAATCACAGGGGGCCTAATGAAAAACTGTTTTTT CASNHRGPNEKLFF
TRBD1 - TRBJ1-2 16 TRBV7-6 TGTGCCAGCAGCCCCCAGGCCGGGACAGCGCATCATGGCTACACCTTC CASSPQAGTAHHGYTF
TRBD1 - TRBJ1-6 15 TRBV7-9 TGTGCCAGCAGCCAACAGGACAGGGTGGCCTCACCCCTCCACTTT CASSQQDRVASPLHF
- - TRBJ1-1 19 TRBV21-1 TGTGCCAGCAGCAACTATAAAGAGGACCCGGGACCACTGAACACTGAAGCTTTCTTT CASSNYKEDPGPLNTEAFF